This record concerns one T cell receptor beta chain sequence. Antigen: not known. This CDR3 comprises 15 residues. Germline lookup yields CDR1 PRHDT and CDR2 FYEKMQ (reference sequence). V gave up 5 bases and J gave up 0 bases, with 14 bases separating them. The data stem from a study of Tregs in tolerant kidney transplant recipients. General study points: Nucleotide sequences could not be compared across some patients' samples due to primer changes. Tolerant patients' donor-specific Tregs expanded beyond overall Tregs, suggesting antigen-driven growth.

Related graft donors supplied nonmyeloablative bone marrow transplants, and mixed chimerism was transient. Unstimulated regulatory T cells (CD4+CD25+CD127-), CD4+CD25- non-regulatory cells, CD4 and CD8 cells were FACS-sorted from thawed PBMCs. Produced via immunoSEQ multiplex PCR; TCRdb's table is partial and in-frame only. The data show nearly 50,000 clones, with roughly 89% seen just once and about a sixth held by the top ten. This chain links TRBV13 with TRBJ2-7; D might be TRBD2 (5 bases). The clonotype originates from a human patient who received a combined kidney and bone marrow transplant. Some T cells may have come from the graft donor. This specimen consisted of CD8+ T cells from blood (PBMCs), obtained 12 months after the transplant. In DNA form, the CDR3 reads TGTGCCAGCAGCATAGCGAGTTATAGCTCCTACGAGCAGTACTTC. It is translated as CASSIASYSSYEQYF. The full variable domain, in which reference TRBV13 and TRBJ2-7 provide the parts outside the CDR3, is AAGVIQSPRHLIKEKRETATLKCYPIPRHDTVYWYQQGPGQDPQFLISFYEKMQSDKGSIPDRFSAQQFSDYHSELNMSSLELGDSALYFCASSIASYSSYEQYFGPGTRLTVT.